This T cell receptor (beta chain) was profiled in a study of T cells in Graves' hyperthyroidism and ophthalmopathy. About the study: The authors collected peripheral blood at initial diagnosis, before any treatment.

Germline V lookup: CDR1 DFQATT, CDR2 SNEGSKA (reference sequence). This CDR3 is built from 14 residues. V shed 5 bases and J 1 base; nucleotides not matched to a gene: 5. This clonotype has a count of ten or more. What it recognizes is unknown. Study results and caveats: Model-based prediction identified ophthalmopathy a median 6.5 months prior to its onset.

RNA transcripts provided the source from which TCR beta CDR3 regions were amplified. Carried out on the TCR CDR3, a first-round RT-PCR used the HTBI primer set. Using its own MiXCR run on the multiplex PCR reads, TCRdb lists one record per CDR3 protein. This sample has 250,000 to 400,000 distinct CDR3 sequences, with roughly 15% found just once. Input material: blood. The sequence was collected from a woman aged 40 to 55 with Graves' ophthalmopathy. The chain uses TRBV20-1 and TRBJ2-1, with 7 bases matching TRBD2. CDR3 in DNA: TGCAGTGCTCGGGACTATCCATCCTACAATGAGCAGTTCTTC. This sequence encodes CSARDYPSYNEQFF.